The clone carrying this T cell receptor beta chain was counted only a few times. Its target is not known. PCR used 60 Vbeta primers and 13 Jbeta primers. The data were produced by immunoSEQ multiplex PCR, yet TCRdb's version contains in-frame clones alone and is incomplete. The sample lists 140,000 or so clones; under 80% were seen once. These data are taken from a study of cytomegalovirus exposure and HLA in healthy donors. Notes on the study in general: An analysis done earlier found most TCR beta V segments productive about 87% or about 30% of the time. It was assumed in the presence/absence analyses that sequencing depth was roughly uniform across donors.

This CDR3 spans 13 amino acids. V was pared by 3 bases and J by 5 bases, with 3 bases of the junction left unmatched. Per germline, CDR1 GTSNPN and CDR2 SVGIG (reference sequence). Sequencing was carried out using PBMCs. This clonotype originated in a man between 18 and 29 years old in good health and CMV-seropositive. The chain employs TRBV30 and TRBJ1-1, with 10 bases matching TRBD1. CDR3 sequence: CAWRGQGRTEAFF. In DNA, the CDR3 is TGTGCCTGGAGGGGACAGGGGAGGACTGAAGCTTTCTTT.